This TCR beta chain is drawn from a study of shared clonotypes between healthy human individuals. Assay used: immunoSEQ multiplex PCR; TCRdb lists only in-frame clones, some missing. The sample contains around 500,000 clones, roughly four fifths of which appear only once. V gave up 0 bases and J gave up 9 bases; unmatched junction bases: 10. This CDR3 is 15 amino acids long. Germline CDR1 SGHTA, CDR2 FQGNSA. The source material was PBMCs. The clonotype originates from a woman in her 40s in good health. Some clones in this sample may be carry-over from other donors' samples. The chain uses TRBV7-2 and TRBJ1-1; TRBD1 matches 7 bases. CDR3: CASSLAAGGTLKAFF. DNA of the CDR3: TGTGCCAGCAGCTTAGCGGCAGGGGGGACACTGAAAGCTTTCTTT.